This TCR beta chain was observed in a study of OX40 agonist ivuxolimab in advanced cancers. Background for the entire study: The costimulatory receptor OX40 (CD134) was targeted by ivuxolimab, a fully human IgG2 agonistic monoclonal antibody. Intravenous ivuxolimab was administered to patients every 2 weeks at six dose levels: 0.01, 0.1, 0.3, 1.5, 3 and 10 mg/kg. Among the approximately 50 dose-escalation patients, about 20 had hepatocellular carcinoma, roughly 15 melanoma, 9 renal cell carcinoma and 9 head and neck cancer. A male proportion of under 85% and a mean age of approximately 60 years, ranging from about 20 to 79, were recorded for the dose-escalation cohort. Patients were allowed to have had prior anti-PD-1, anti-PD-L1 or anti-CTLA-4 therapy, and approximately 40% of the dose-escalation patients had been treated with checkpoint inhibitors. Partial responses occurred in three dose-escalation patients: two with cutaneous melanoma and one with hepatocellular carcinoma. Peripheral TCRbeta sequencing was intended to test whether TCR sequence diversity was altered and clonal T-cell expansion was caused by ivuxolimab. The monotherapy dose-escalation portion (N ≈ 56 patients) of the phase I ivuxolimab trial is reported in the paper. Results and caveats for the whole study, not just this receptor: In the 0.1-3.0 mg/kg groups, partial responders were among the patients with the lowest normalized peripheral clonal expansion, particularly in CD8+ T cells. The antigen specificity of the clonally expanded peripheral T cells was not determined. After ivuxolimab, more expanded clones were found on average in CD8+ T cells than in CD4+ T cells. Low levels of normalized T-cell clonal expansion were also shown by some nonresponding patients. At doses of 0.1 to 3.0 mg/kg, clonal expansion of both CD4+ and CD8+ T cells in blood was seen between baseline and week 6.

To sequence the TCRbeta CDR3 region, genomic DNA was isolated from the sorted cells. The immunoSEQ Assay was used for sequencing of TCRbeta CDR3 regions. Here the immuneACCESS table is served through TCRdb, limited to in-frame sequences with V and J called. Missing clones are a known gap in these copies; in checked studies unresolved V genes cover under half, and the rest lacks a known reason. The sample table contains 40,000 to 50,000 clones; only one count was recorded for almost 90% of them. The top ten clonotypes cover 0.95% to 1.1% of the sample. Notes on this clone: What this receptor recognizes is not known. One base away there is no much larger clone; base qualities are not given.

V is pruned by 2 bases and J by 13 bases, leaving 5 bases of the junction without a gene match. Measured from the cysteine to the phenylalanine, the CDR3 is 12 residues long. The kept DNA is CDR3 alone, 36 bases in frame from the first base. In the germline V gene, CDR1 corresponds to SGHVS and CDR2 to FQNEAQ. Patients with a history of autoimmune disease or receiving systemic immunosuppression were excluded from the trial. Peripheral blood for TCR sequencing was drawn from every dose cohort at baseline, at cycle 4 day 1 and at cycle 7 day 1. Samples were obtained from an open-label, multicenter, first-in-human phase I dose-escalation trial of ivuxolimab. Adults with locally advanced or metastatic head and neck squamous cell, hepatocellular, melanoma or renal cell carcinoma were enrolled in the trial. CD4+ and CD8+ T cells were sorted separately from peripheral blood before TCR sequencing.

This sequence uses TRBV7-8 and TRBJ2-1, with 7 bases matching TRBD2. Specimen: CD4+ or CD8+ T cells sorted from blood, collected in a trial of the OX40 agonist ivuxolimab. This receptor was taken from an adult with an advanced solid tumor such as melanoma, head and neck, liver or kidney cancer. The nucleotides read TGTGCCAGCAGCTTAAGCGGGACCAATCAGTTCTTC. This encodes CASSLSGTNQFF.